A selection of T cell receptor beta chains follows, all from one sample in a study of T cell changes during pregnancy in multiple sclerosis. TCRdb's table, derived via immunoSEQ multiplex PCR, lists solely in-frame clones and lacks some. The sample lists fewer than 85,000 clones, 93% occurring once. The starting material was peripheral blood, obtained in the second trimester of pregnancy. The receptors were sampled from a female donor with multiple sclerosis, enrolled in a pregnancy study. Each CDR3 is given with its conserved first and last residue. The order of the fields is D gene, J gene, V gene, clone size, CDR3 DNA, CDR3 protein. D genes are given only for firm matches. Rows may omit the clone size; those that give it use once, few, many or a size class.

NA | TRBJ1-2 | TRBV2 | NA | TGTGCCAGCAGTGCGGTACAGCTCGGCTATGGCTACACCTTC | CASSAVQLGYGYTF
TRBD2 | TRBJ2-7 | TRBV6-1 | NA | TGTGCCAGCAGTGAAGCGCTCCAGGCTAGCGGGGGGTACGAGCAGTACTTC | CASSEALQASGGYEQYF
TRBD2 | TRBJ2-1 | TRBV9 | NA | TGTGCCAGCAGCGACCGACTAGCGGGAGTCGAGCAGTTCTTC | CASSDRLAGVEQFF
NA | TRBJ1-6 | TRBV9 | NA | TGTGCCAGCAGCATTCGAGGGAGCAGGGGTTCACCCCTCCACTTT | CASSIRGSRGSPLHF
TRBD1 | TRBJ1-1 | TRBV18 | NA | TGTGCCAGCTCACCACCGGGCAGGGGGCTTGAAGCTTTCTTT | CASSPPGRGLEAFF
NA | TRBJ2-5 | TRBV20-1 | once | TGCAGTGCTAGCGGGGAAGAGACCCAGTACTTC | CSASGEETQYF
TRBD2 | TRBJ2-7 | TRBV5-1 | NA | TGCGCCAGCAGCTTGCAAGGACTAGCTACCGAGCAGTACTTC | CASSLQGLATEQYF
NA | TRBJ1-5 | TRBV5-1 | NA | TGCGCCAGCAGCTTGGCCGGTAGCAATCAGCCCCAGCATTTT | CASSLAGSNQPQHF
TRBD1 | TRBJ2-7 | TRBV5-4 | NA | TGTGCCAGCAGCGGGGGGACAGGGGGCGGCTTAATGTCCTACGAGCAGTACTTC | CASSGGTGGGLMSYEQYF
NA | TRBJ1-5 | TRBV7-9 | NA | TGTGCCAGCAGCTCAGGGATTTGGGACAATCAGCCCCAGCATTTT | CASSSGIWDNQPQHF
NA | TRBJ2-2 | TRBV27 | once | TGTGCCAGCAGTTTCCGGGGGTGGGACGGGGAGCTGTTTTTT | CASSFRGWDGELFF
TRBD1 | TRBJ2-1 | TRBV18 | NA | TGTGCCAGCTCACCGGGACAGGTGATCTACAATGAGCAGTTCTTC | CASSPGQVIYNEQFF
NA | TRBJ1-2 | TRBV7-9 | few | TGTGCCAGCAGCTTGGGCGGGGACTATGGCTACACCTTC | CASSLGGDYGYTF
NA | TRBJ2-5 | TRBV18 | NA | TGTGCCAGCTCACCATGGGCGAGCTCCCAAGAGACCCAGTACTTC | CASSPWASSQETQYF
TRBD2 | TRBJ2-3 | TRBV5-1 | NA | TGCGCCAGCAGCTTGCTAGCGGGGGACCGAGATACGCAGTATTTT | CASSLLAGDRDTQYF
NA | TRBJ2-3 | TRBV9 | NA | TGTGCCAGCAGCGGGGGGCCTAGGGCAGATACGCAGTATTTT | CASSGGPRADTQYF
TRBD2 | TRBJ2-3 | TRBV7-9 | NA | TGTGCCAGCAGCTTAGGAACTAGCGATAACACAGATACGCAGTATTTT | CASSLGTSDNTDTQYF
NA | TRBJ2-1 | TRBV11-2 | once | TGTGCCAGCAGCTTAGCCGACTGGTTCTACAATGAGCAGTTCTTC | CASSLADWFYNEQFF
TRBD1 | TRBJ1-5 | TRBV4-2 | once | TGTGCCAGCAGCCAAGAACCGGGACAGGGCCCGGTTGGGCAGCCCCAGCATTTT | CASSQEPGQGPVGQPQHF
TRBD1 | TRBJ2-1 | TRBV15 | NA | TGTGCCACCAGCCCTTCACAGGGGCTCGACCCTGAGCAGTTCTTC | CATSPSQGLDPEQFF
TRBD2 | TRBJ2-1 | TRBV6-5 | NA | TGTGCCAGCAAACTGACTAGCGGGGATTATGAGCAGTTCTTC | CASKLTSGDYEQFF
TRBD2 | TRBJ2-5 | TRBV18 | NA | TGTGCCAGCTCCCCCCGGGAGGGGAGCGTGGAGACCCAGTACTTC | CASSPREGSVETQYF
NA | TRBJ2-6 | TRBV18 | NA | TGTGCCAGCTCACCAAGGCGGGTCAGGGCCAACGTCCTGACTTTC | CASSPRRVRANVLTF
NA | TRBJ2-7 | TRBV9 | NA | TGTGCCAGCAGCGTCGGGGGCTCCTACGAGCAGTACTTC | CASSVGGSYEQYF
TRBD1 | TRBJ1-1 | TRBV11-2 | NA | TGTGCCAGCAGCCTAGGACAGGGGAGCGTGGGCACTGAAGCTTTCTTT | CASSLGQGSVGTEAFF
NA | TRBJ2-7 | TRBV28 | NA | TGTGCCAGCAACCTGCGGAGGGAGGATAACTACGAGCAGTACTTC | CASNLRREDNYEQYF
NA | TRBJ1-1 | TRBV27 | many | TGTGCCGCTTCTAATCTGAACACTGAAGCTTTCTTT | CAASNLNTEAFF
TRBD1 | TRBJ2-6 | TRBV7-9 | NA | TGTGCCCGGTCCCGGGACAGATCTGGGGCCAACGTCCTGACTTTC | CARSRDRSGANVLTF
TRBD1 | TRBJ1-6 | TRBV14 | NA | TGTGCCAGCAGCCAAGAAGTGTGGACAGGGTCTTCACCCCTCCACTTT | CASSQEVWTGSSPLHF
NA | TRBJ2-7 | TRBV7-9 | few | TGTGCCAGCAGCTTTCACCTACGACAGGATGGGATCCGTGGCTACGAGCAGTACTTC | CASSFHLRQDGIRGYEQYF
TRBD1 | TRBJ1-1 | TRBV5-4 | NA | TGTGCCAGCAGGAACCAAACAGGGGGCTCGGCTGAAGCTTTCTTT | CASRNQTGGSAEAFF
TRBD1 | TRBJ1-6 | TRBV2 | NA | TGTGCCAGCAGTTTGACAGGGATAGGGGATTCACCCCTCCACTTT | CASSLTGIGDSPLHF
NA | TRBJ2-2 | TRBV30 | NA | TGTGCCTGGACGCGACAGACCGGGGAGCTGTTTTTT | CAWTRQTGELFF
NA | TRBJ1-2 | TRBV5-1 | NA | TGCGCCAGCAGCTCGCCGGGACAAGGGGTCCGTGGCTACACCTTC | CASSSPGQGVRGYTF
NA | TRBJ2-3 | TRBV11-2 | NA | TGTGCCAGCAGCTTACTGGGGACTGCAGGCACAGATACGCAGTATTTT | CASSLLGTAGTDTQYF
TRBD1 | TRBJ1-2 | TRBV19 | NA | TGTGCCAGTAGTGGGACAGGGGGCCTCTATGGCTACACCTTC | CASSGTGGLYGYTF
TRBD1 | TRBJ1-1 | TRBV18 | NA | TGTGCCAGCTCACCACCGGGACAGGGATATCGGGAAACTGAAGCTTTCTTT | CASSPPGQGYRETEAFF
NA | TRBJ1-6 | TRBV4-1 | NA | TGCGCCAGCAGCCTTTGGGGCAGCTCCTATAATTCACCCCTCCACTTT | CASSLWGSSYNSPLHF
NA | TRBJ2-2 | TRBV7-6 | NA | TGTGCCAGCAGCCCTCTAGAGGGCGCCGGGGAGCTGTTTTTT | CASSPLEGAGELFF
TRBD2 | TRBJ2-3 | TRBV29-1 | NA | TGCAGCGTTGGAGCTAGCGGGGCGCCAGTGGGTACGCAGTATTTT | CSVGASGAPVGTQYF
NA | TRBJ2-5 | TRBV5-1 | NA | TGCGCCAGCAGGCGGCTTTCGGCAGAAGAGACCCAGTACTTC | CASRRLSAEETQYF
TRBD1 | TRBJ1-4 | TRBV19 | NA | TGTGCCAGTAGTACACAGGGGTTGCGTGAAAAACTGTTTTTT | CASSTQGLREKLFF
NA | TRBJ1-1 | TRBV4-1 | NA | TGCGCCAGCAGCCAAGATAGCGGACAAGAAGCTTTCTTT | CASSQDSGQEAFF
NA | TRBJ1-4 | TRBV25-1 | NA | TGTGCCAGCAGTGACACAACTAATGAAAAACTGTTTTTT | CASSDTTNEKLFF
TRBD1 | TRBJ1-2 | TRBV7-6 | NA | TGTGCCAGCAGCAAACAGGGGGCGAGTGGCTACACCTTC | CASSKQGASGYTF
NA | TRBJ2-7 | TRBV6-6 | NA | TGTGCCAGCAGTTACTCGAACCCCAGGGATGGGCAGTACTTC | CASSYSNPRDGQYF
NA | TRBJ2-2 | TRBV30 | NA | TGTGCCTGGAGTACCTCAGGGGCCGGGGAGCTGTTTTTT | CAWSTSGAGELFF